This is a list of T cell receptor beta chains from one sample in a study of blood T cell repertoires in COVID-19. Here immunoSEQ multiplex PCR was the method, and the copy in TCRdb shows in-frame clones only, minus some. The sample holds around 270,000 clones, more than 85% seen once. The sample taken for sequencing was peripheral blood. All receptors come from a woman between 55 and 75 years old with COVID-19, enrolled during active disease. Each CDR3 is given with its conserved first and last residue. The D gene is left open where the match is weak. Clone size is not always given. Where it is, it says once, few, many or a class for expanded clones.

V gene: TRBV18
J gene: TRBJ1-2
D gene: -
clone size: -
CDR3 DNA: TGTGCCAGCTCTTCACAGGGTTTGTATGGCTACACCTTC
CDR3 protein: CASSSQGLYGYTF

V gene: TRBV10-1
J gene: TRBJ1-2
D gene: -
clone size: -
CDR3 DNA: TGCGCCAGCAGTGAGTCGAAGACCCCGAGGGGCTACACCTTC
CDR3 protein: CASSESKTPRGYTF

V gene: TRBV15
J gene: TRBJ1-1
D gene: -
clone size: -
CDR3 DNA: TGTGCCACCAGCAGCTTCCGGGGGTTCAACACTGAAGCTTTCTTT
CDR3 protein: CATSSFRGFNTEAFF

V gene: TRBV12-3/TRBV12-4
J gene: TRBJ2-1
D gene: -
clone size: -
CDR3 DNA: TGTGCCAGCAGTCCCCTCTCGAATGAGCAGTTCTTC
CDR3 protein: CASSPLSNEQFF

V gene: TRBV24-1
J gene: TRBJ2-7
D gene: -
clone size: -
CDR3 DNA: TGTGCCACCAGAGAGGACTTTCACTACGAGCAGTACTTC
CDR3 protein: CATREDFHYEQYF

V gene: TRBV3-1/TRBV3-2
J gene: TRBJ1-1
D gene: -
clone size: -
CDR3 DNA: TGTGCCAGCAGCCAAAGGGGGGGGAATACTGAAGCTTTCTTT
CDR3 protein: CASSQRGGNTEAFF

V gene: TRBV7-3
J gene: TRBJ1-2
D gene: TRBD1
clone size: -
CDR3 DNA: TGTGCCAGCAGCTTAACAGGGACAGGCCATGGCTACACCTTC
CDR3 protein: CASSLTGTGHGYTF

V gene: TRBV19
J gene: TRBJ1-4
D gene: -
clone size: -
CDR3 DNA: TGTGCCAGTAGTATACTAAATGAAAAACTGTTTTTT
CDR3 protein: CASSILNEKLFF

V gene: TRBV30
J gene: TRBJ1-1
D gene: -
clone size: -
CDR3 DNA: TGTGCCTGGACCCCAGGACAGAACACTGAAGCTTTCTTT
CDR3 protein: CAWTPGQNTEAFF

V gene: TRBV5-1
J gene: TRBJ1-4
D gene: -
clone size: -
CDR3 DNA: TGCGCCAGCAGCCACTCGGACACACGGGAGGAAAAACTGTTTTTT
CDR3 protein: CASSHSDTREEKLFF

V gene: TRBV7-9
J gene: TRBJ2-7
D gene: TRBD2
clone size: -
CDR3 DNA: TGTGCCAGCAGCCCGCCGGGACTAGCGGGAAACGAGCAGTACTTC
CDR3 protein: CASSPPGLAGNEQYF

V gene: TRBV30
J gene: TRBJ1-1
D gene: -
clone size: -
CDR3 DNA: TGTGCCTGGAGCCCAGGGAACACTGAAGCTTTCTTT
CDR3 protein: CAWSPGNTEAFF

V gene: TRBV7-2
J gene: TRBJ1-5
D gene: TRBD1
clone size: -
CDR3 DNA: TGTGCCAGCAGCCTAAGACAGGGGAGTTCGCCCCAGCATTTT
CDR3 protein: CASSLRQGSSPQHF

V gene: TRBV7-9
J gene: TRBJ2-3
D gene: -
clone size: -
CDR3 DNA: TGTGCCAGCAGCTATGGCAGGATCGGGAGAGATACGCAGTATTTT
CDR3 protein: CASSYGRIGRDTQYF

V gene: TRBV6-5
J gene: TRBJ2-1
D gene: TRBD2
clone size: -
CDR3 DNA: TGTGCCAGCAGCCCGACTAGCGGGGTGTACAATGAGCAGTTCTTC
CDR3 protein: CASSPTSGVYNEQFF

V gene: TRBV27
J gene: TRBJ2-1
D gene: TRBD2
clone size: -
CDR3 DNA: TGTGCCAGCAGTTTTTCCGGGACTAACTCCTACAATGAGCAGTTCTTC
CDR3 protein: CASSFSGTNSYNEQFF

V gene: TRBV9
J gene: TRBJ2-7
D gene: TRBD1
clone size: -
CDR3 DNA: TGTGCCAGCAGCGTAGGTCAGGGGGCGGCGATGCAGTACTTC
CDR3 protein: CASSVGQGAAMQYF

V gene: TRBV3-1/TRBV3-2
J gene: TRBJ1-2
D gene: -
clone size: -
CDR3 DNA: TGTGCCAGCAGCCTTCAGGGATTTGACTATGGCTACACCTTC
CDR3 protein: CASSLQGFDYGYTF

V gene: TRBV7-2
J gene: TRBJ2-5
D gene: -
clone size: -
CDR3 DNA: TGTGCCAGCAGCTTTGGACACGCCATCCAAGAGACCCAGTACTTC
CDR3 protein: CASSFGHAIQETQYF

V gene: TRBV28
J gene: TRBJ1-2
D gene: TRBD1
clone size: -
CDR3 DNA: TGTGCCAGCATAGGGGGCGCGGGGATGCACTATGGCTACACCTTC
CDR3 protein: CASIGGAGMHYGYTF

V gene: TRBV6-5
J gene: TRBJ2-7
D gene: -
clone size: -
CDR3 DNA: TGTGCCAGCAGCCGCGGCGGGACAGAAACCTACGAGCAGTACTTC
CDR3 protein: CASSRGGTETYEQYF

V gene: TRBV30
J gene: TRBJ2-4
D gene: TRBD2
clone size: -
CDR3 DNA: TGTGCCTGGAGAGGGACTAGCGGTCCTGCGGACTTC
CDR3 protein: CAWRGTSGPADF

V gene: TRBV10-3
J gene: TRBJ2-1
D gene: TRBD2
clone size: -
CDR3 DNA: TGTGCCATCAGTGAGTGGAGGGTTAGCGGGAGGCCCAATGAGCAGTTCTTC
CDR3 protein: CAISEWRVSGRPNEQFF

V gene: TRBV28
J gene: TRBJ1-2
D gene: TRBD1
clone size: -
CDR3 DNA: TGTGCCAGCAGAGAGACAGGGGGCGGGTATGGCTACACCTTC
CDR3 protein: CASRETGGGYGYTF

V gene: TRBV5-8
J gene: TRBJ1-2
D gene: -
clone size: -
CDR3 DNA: TGTGCCAGCAGCCCGCCGGAGGGGAAACCGTGGGGCTACACCTTC
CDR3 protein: CASSPPEGKPWGYTF

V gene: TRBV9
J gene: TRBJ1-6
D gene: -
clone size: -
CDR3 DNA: TGTGCCAGCAGCAACCGGGAGGGAAATTCACCCCTCCACTTT
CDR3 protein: CASSNREGNSPLHF

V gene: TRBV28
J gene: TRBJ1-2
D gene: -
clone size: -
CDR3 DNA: TGTGCCAGCAGTTCCAGGGTTGGCTACACCTTC
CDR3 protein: CASSSRVGYTF

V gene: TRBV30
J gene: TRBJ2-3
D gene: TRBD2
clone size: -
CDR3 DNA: TGTGCCTGGAGTCAGCGTTCCGGACTAGACCCCACAGATACGCAGTATTTT
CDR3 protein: CAWSQRSGLDPTDTQYF

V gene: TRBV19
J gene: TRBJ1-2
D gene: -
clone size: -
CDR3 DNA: TGTGCCAGTAGTATCGCTGGCGGAGTATATGGCTACACCTTC
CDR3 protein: CASSIAGGVYGYTF

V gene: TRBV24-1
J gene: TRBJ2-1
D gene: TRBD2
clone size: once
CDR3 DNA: TGTGCCACCAGTTCGGGAGGGCCGTGGGATGAGCAGTTCTTC
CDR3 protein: CATSSGGPWDEQFF

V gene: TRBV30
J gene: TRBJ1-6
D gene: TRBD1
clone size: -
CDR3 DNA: TGTGCCTGGAATAACAGGGGAGACAATTCACCCCTCCACTTT
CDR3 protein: CAWNNRGDNSPLHF

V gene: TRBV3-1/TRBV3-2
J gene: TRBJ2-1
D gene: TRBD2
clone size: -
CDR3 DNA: TGTGCCAGCAGCCAAGTCAGGACTAGCGGACCGCCCCATGAGCAGTTCTTC
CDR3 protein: CASSQVRTSGPPHEQFF

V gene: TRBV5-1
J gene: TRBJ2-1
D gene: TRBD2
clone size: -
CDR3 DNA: TGCGCCAGCACCCATCACCCCACTAGCGGGACCTACAATGAGCAGTTCTTC
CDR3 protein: CASTHHPTSGTYNEQFF